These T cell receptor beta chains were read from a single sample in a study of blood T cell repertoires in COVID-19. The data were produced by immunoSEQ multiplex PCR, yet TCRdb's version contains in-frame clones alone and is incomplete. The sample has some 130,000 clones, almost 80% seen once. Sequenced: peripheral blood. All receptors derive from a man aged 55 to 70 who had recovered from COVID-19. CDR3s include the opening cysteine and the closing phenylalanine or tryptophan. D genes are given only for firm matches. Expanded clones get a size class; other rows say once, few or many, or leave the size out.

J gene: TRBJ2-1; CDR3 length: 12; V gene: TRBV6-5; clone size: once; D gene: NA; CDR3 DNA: TGTGCCAGCAGTCCCCAGAGGGTCGAGCAGTTCTTC; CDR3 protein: CASSPQRVEQFF
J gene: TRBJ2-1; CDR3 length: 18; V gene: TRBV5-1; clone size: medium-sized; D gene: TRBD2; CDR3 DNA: TGCGCCAGCAGCTTGAAAACTAGCGGGAGGGTTTTGAAGGGTGAGCAGTTCTTC; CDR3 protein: CASSLKTSGRVLKGEQFF
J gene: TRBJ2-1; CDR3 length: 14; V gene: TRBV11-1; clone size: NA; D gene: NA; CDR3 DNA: TGTGCCAGCAGCTTAGCGGGCAGATACAATGAGCAGTTCTTC; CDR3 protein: CASSLAGRYNEQFF
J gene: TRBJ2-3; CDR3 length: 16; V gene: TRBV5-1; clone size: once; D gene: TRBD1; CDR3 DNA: TGCGCCAGCAGCTTGGCCGGACAGGGGGCTGGAGATACGCAGTATTTT; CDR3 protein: CASSLAGQGAGDTQYF
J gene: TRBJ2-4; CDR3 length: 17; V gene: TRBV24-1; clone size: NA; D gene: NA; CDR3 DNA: TGTGCCACCAGACCTTCTAGAGAGGCTTTAGCCAAAAACATTCAGTACTTC; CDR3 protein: CATRPSREALAKNIQYF
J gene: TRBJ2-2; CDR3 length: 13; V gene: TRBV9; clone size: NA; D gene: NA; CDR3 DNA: TGTGCCAGCAGCGAGGAAAGGGGAGGGGAGCTGTTTTTT; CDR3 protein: CASSEERGGELFF
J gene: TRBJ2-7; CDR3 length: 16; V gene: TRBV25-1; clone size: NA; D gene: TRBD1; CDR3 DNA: TGTGCCAGCAGTGATATAAAAGACAGGGGAGAAGACGAGCAGTACTTC; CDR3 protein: CASSDIKDRGEDEQYF
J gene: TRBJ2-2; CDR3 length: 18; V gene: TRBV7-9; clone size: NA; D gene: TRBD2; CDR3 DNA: TGTGCCAGCAGCCCCCGCAGACAGCGGGAGGGCCTCGCCGGGGAGCTGTTTTTT; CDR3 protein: CASSPRRQREGLAGELFF
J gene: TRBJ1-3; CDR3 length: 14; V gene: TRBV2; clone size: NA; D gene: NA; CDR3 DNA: TGTGCCAGCATTTTAGAGAGCTCTGGAAACACCATATATTTT; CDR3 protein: CASILESSGNTIYF
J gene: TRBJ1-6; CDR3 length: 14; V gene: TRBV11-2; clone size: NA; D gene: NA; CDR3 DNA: TGTGCCAGCAGTCAAGCAGGGCGCGATTCACCCCTCCACTTT; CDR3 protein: CASSQAGRDSPLHF
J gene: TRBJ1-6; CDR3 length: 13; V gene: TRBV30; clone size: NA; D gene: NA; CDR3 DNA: TGTGCCTGGAGCGAGCAGGGGCATTCACCCCTCCACTTT; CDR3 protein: CAWSEQGHSPLHF
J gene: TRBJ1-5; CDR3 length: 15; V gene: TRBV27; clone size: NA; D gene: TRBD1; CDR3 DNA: TGTGCCAGCAGTAAAACAGGGGTAAGGAATCAGCCCCAGCATTTT; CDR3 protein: CASSKTGVRNQPQHF